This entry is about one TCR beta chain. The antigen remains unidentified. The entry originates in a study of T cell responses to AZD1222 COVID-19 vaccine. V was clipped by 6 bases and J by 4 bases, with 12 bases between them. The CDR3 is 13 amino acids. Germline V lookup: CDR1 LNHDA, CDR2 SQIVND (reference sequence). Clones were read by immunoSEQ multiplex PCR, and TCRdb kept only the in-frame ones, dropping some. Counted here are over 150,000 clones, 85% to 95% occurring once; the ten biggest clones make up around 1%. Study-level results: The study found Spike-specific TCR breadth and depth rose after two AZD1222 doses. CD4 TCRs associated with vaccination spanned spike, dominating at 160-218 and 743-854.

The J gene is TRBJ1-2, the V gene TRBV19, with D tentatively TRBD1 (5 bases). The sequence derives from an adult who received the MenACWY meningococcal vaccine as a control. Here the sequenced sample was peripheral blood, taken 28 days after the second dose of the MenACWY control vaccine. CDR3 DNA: TGTGCCAGTAGACCCGCGGGGGGCTATGGCTACACCTTC. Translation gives CASRPAGGYGYTF.